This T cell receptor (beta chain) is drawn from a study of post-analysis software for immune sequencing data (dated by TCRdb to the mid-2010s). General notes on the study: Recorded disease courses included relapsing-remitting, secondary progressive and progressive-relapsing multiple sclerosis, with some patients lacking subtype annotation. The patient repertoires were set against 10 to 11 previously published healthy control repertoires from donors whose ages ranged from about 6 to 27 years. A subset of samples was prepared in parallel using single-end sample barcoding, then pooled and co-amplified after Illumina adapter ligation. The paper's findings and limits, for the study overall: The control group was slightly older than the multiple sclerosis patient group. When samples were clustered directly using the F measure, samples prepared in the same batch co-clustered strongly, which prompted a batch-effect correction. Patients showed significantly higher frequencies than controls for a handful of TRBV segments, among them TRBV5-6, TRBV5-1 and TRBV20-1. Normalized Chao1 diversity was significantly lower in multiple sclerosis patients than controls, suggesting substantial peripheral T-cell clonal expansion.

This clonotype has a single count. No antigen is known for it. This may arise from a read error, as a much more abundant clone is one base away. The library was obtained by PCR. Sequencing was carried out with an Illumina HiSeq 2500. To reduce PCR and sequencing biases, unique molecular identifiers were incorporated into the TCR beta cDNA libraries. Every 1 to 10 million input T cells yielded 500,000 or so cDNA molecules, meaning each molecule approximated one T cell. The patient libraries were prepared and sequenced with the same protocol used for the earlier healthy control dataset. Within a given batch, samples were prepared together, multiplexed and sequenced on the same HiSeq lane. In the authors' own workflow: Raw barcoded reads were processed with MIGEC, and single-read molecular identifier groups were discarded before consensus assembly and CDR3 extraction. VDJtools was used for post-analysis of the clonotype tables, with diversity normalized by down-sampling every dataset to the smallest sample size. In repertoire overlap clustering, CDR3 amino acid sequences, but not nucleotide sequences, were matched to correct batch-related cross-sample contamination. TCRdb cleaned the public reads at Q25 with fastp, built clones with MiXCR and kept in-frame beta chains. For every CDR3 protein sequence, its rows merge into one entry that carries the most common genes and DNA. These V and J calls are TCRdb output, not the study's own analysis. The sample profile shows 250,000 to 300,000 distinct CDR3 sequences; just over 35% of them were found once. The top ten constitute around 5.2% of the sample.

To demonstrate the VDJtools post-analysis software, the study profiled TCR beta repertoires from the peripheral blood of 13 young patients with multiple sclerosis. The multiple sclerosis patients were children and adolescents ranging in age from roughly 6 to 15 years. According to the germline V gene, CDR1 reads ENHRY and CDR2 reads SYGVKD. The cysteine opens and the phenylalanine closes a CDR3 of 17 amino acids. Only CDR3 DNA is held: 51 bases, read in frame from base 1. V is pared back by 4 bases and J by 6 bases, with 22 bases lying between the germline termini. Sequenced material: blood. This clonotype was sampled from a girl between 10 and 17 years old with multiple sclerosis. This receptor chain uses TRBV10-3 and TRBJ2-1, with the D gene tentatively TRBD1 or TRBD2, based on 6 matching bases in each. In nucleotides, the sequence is TGTGCCATCAGTGTTTCCGTGGGGGGCACTCTCTCCAATGAGCAGTTCTTC. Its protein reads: CAISVSVGGTLSNEQFF.